Listed here are 27 T cell receptor beta chains from one sample, sequenced in a study of cytomegalovirus exposure and HLA in healthy donors listed by TCRdb under 2017. The library was produced with the immunoSEQ multiplex PCR assay. The multiplex PCR relied on a mix of 60 forward primers for TCR Vbeta segments and 13 reverse primers for TCR Jbeta segments. The immuneACCESS repertoire file appears here via TCRdb, limited to in-frame rearrangements. These files lack a portion of the clones; in checked studies, under half of the deficit traces to unresolved V genes, and the cause of the others is not known. The sample table holds 150,000 to 200,000 clones, of which over 60% were seen once. Less than 1.6% of the sample belongs to the ten largest clones. The sequenced material came from PBMCs. These receptors came from a girl between 5 and 17 years old in good health and CMV-seronegative.

The chain has TRBV7-8 and TRBJ1-1; no clear D. V was trimmed by 3 bases and J by 5 bases, leaving 16 bases between them. Germline CDR1 SGHVS, CDR2 FQNEAQ. This CDR3 spans 15 amino acids. This CDR3 is CASSLNTEVGTEAFF. The CDR3 nucleotides read TGTGCCAGCAGCTTGAATACTGAGGTCGGTACTGAAGCTTTCTTT.

In regard to this clone: The germline gene is not matched at one end of the junction; a read error may be the cause. The chain is built from TRBV7-7 and TRBJ2-1; a weak D match, TRBD1 (6 bases). Germline CDR1 and CDR2: SSHAT and FNYEAQ (reference sequence). The CDR3 loop spans 13 amino acids. CDR3 nucleotide sequence: TGTGCTAGCAGCTTAAACAGGGAAGGTGAGCAGTTCTTC. Its translation: CASSLNREGEQFF.

The chain links TRBV5-1 to TRBJ2-3, with a weak D call TRBD1 (5 bases). Per germline, CDR1 SGHRS and CDR2 YFSETQ. This CDR3 comprises 14 residues. The V gene lost 0 bases and the J gene lost 3 bases, with 8 bases spanning the gap. The DNA for the CDR3 is TGCGCCAGCAGCTTGGAGGGGCCTACAGATACGCAGTATTTT. Residues: CASSLEGPTDTQYF.

This clone has just a few counts. V is TRBV10-1 and J is TRBJ1-1; the D gene is possibly TRBD1 (6 bases). This CDR3 has 13 amino acids. Germline V CDR1 and CDR2: WNHNN, SYGVQD (reference sequence). The ends were cut back, 8 bases at V and 4 bases at J, with 14 bases in the middle. The CDR3 loop reads CASQRGMATEAFF. The CDR3 coding sequence is TGCGCCAGCCAAAGGGGGATGGCCACTGAAGCTTTCTTT.

The gene calls are TRBV6-6 and TRBJ2-3; 7 bases align to TRBD1. With V trimmed by 5 bases and J by 2 bases, 7 bases remained unmatched. Per germline, CDR1 MNHNY and CDR2 SVGAGI (reference sequence). The CDR3 has 15 amino acids. The CDR3 region has the DNA TGTGCCAGCAGTGGGGACAGCGGTTACACAGATACGCAGTATTTT. Translated, it gives CASSGDSGYTDTQYF.

The V and J genes are TRBV5-6 and TRBJ1-1; D is ambiguous. The CDR3 covers 14 residues. The V end lost 0 bases, the J end lost 2 bases, and 8 bases lay between the germline ends. Germline CDR1 reads SGHDT; CDR2 reads YYEEEE. The DNA for the CDR3 is TGTGCCAGCAGCTTGGCCGTGGCAAACACTGAAGCTTTCTTT. This gives the protein CASSLAVANTEAFF. Drawing the rest from reference TRBV5-6 and TRBJ1-1, the complete variable domain is DAGVTQSPTHLIKTRGQQVTLRCSPKSGHDTVSWYQQALGQGPQFIFQYYEEEERQRGNFPDRFSGHQFPNYSSELNVNALLLGDSALYLCASSLAVANTEAFFGQGTRLTVV.

This chain connects TRBV30 to TRBJ1-2, with D unclear. Germline V gene data show CDR1 as GTSNPN and CDR2 as SVGIG (reference sequence). This CDR3 is built from 14 residues. The ends were cut back, 0 bases at V and 4 bases at J, with 12 bases in the middle. CDR3: CAWSVAAASYGYTF. CDR3 bases: TGTGCCTGGAGTGTGGCAGCAGCTAGCTATGGCTACACCTTC. Supplemented by reference TRBV30 and TRBJ1-2, the full variable domain reads SQTIHQWPATLVQPVGSPLSLECTVEGTSNPNLYWYRQAAGRGLQLLFYSVGIGQISSEVPQNLSASRPQDRQFILSSKKLLLSDSGFYLCAWSVAAASYGYTFGSGTRLTVV.

CDR3 loop: CASSLTDRPRYTEAFF. In DNA form, the CDR3 reads TGCGCCAGCAGCTTGACGGACAGGCCTAGATACACTGAAGCTTTCTTT. This chain links TRBV5-1 with TRBJ1-1; 7 nucleotides align to TRBD1. Germline V CDR1 and CDR2: SGHRS, YFSETQ. The CDR3 sequence is 16 residues long. Trimming cost V 1 base and J 3 bases; bases outside gene matches: 9.

On this clone: The junction and the germline gene differ at one end; a read error may be behind it. V gene TRBV6-4 combines with J gene TRBJ1-6; D is uncertain. The germline CDR1 and CDR2 sequences are MRHNA and SNTAGT. The CDR3 covers 15 residues. CDR3 region: CASSYSPDGNSPLHF. In DNA form, the CDR3 reads TGTGCCAGCAGTTACTCACCAGACGGGAATTCACCCCTCCACTTT.

V usage is TRBV2 and J usage is TRBJ1-3, with D maybe TRBD1 (6 bases). Trimming stripped 0 bases from V and 2 bases from J, with 14 bases between. Per germline, CDR1 SNHLY and CDR2 FYNNEI. The CDR3 covers 17 residues. The CDR3 DNA sequence: TGTGCCAGCAGTGAAGCGCTTCAAAGGACAGCTGGAAACACCATATATTTT. Amino acid sequence: CASSEALQRTAGNTIYF. The full variable domain, completed using reference TRBV2 and TRBJ1-3, is EPEVTQTPSHQVTQMGQEVILRCVPISNHLYFYWYRQILGQKVEFLVSFYNNEISEKSEIFDDQFSVERPDGSNFTLKIRSTKLEDSAMYFCASSEALQRTAGNTIYFGEGSWLTVV.

There are a few counts of this clone. The CDR3 nucleotides read TGTGCCAGTAGTATCAGTATGGTTGGTGAAAAACTGTTTTTT. It specifies CASSISMVGEKLFF. The J gene is TRBJ1-4, the V gene TRBV19; D gene uncertain. The CDR3 sequence is 14 residues long. Germline V gene data show CDR1 as LNHDA and CDR2 as SQIVND (reference sequence). Trimming took off 3 bases at V and 7 bases at J, with 12 bases between the two ends.

The chain is built from TRBV5-6 and TRBJ2-7, with 7 bases aligning to TRBD1. Germline CDR1 reads SGHDT; CDR2 reads YYEEEE. The CDR3 sequence is 15 residues long. The J segment lost 4 bases and the V segment lost 4 bases, leaving 11 bases of the junction unmatched. The CDR3, as DNA: TGTGCCAGCAGCGAGGGACAGAGCTTGAGGTACGAGCAGTACTTC. Its translation is CASSEGQSLRYEQYF.

This clone occurred a few times. The V call is TRBV5-4, the J call TRBJ1-6; D may be TRBD1 (6 bases). CDR3 length equals 13 residues. Germline lookup yields CDR1 SGHNT and CDR2 YYREEE (reference sequence). Trimming took 5 bases from V and 10 from J, leaving 13 bases between them. The CDR3 DNA follows: TGTGCCAGCAGAGGCCAGGGGACCTCACCCCTCCACTTT. This sequence encodes CASRGQGTSPLHF.

This clone was detected only a few times. The chain uses TRBV10-2 and TRBJ2-5, with D hard to call. Germline V gene data show CDR1 as WSHSY and CDR2 as SAAADI. V was pared by 4 bases and J by 3 bases, with 9 bases between. The CDR3 runs 13 residues. The CDR3 loop reads CASSVFSEETQYF. CDR3 in DNA: TGCGCCAGCAGTGTATTTTCCGAAGAGACCCAGTACTTC.

The chain recombines TRBV2 with TRBJ1-2; 10 bases align to TRBD1. The trim removed 4 bases at V and 4 bases at J, leaving 3 bases unmatched. The CDR3 spans 14 residues. Germline assignment: CDR1 SNHLY and CDR2 FYNNEI. The CDR3 sequence: CASSVRDRGYGYTF. The CDR3, as DNA: TGTGCCAGCAGTGTCCGGGACAGGGGCTATGGCTACACCTTC.

The chain combines TRBV6-1 with TRBJ1-4; 10 bases match TRBD1. The CDR3 consists of 14 residues. The V gene's germline CDR1 is MNHNS and CDR2 SASEGT. V lost 4 bases and J lost 6; bases outside the gene matches: 2. The DNA of the CDR3 is TGTGCCAGCAGTGCTGGGACAGGGGATGAAAAACTGTTTTTT. Protein product: CASSAGTGDEKLFF.

The chain combines TRBV9 with TRBJ1-2, with 7 nucleotides matching TRBD1. The ends lost 3 bases at V and 4 bases at J; junction bases unmatched: 9. Germline V gene data show CDR1 as SGDLS and CDR2 as YYNGEE. The CDR3 runs 15 residues. CDR3 region: CASSDYRGALYGYTF. The CDR3 DNA reads as TGTGCCAGCAGCGACTACAGGGGAGCCCTCTATGGCTACACCTTC.

The chain carries TRBV7-9 and TRBJ1-2; TRBD1 aligns across 7 bases. Trimming at V came to 5 bases and at J to 8 bases, leaving 14 bases not matched to a gene. CDR3 length equals 15 residues. CDR1 is SEHNR and CDR2 is FQNEAQ in the germline V gene (reference sequence). This CDR3 reads CASSNPLQGTGGYTF. The CDR3 bases are TGTGCCAGCAGCAACCCTCTACAGGGGACGGGCGGCTACACCTTC.

The chain couples TRBV5-4 to TRBJ2-3; D perhaps matches TRBD1 (6 bases). Trimming cost V 4 bases and J 4 bases, with 19 bases left between them. Germline V CDR1 and CDR2: SGHNT, YYREEE (reference sequence). The CDR3 extends over 16 amino acids. CDR3 protein: CASSAVSKEGADTQYF. The CDR3 DNA reads as TGTGCCAGCAGCGCAGTTTCTAAAGAGGGGGCAGATACGCAGTATTTT.

A few counts support this clone. The rearrangement uses TRBV7-9 and TRBJ1-1; D uncertain. V lost 4 bases to trimming and J lost 0 bases, with 9 bases between them. The germline V gene has CDR1 SEHNR and CDR2 FQNEAQ (reference sequence). The CDR3 length is 14 residues. The CDR3 sequence is CASSSQVMNTEAFF. The CDR3 nucleotides are TGTGCCAGCAGCTCACAAGTCATGAACACTGAAGCTTTCTTT.

The chain links TRBV2 to TRBJ1-5, with unresolved D. CDR3 length: 15 amino acids. The germline CDR1 and CDR2 sequences are SNHLY and FYNNEI. V was trimmed by 1 base and J by 7 bases, leaving 14 bases between them. In DNA form, the CDR3 reads TGTGCCAGCAGTGAAGTCGGTGCAGGAGGGCAGCCCCAGCATTTT. Translation: CASSEVGAGGQPQHF. The variable domain in full, with the rest retrieved from reference TRBV2 and TRBJ1-5, is EPEVTQTPSHQVTQMGQEVILRCVPISNHLYFYWYRQILGQKVEFLVSFYNNEISEKSEIFDDQFSVERPDGSNFTLKIRSTKLEDSAMYFCASSEVGAGGQPQHFGDGTRLSIL.

The V and J genes are TRBV6-5 and TRBJ2-5; 11 bases map to TRBD1. The CDR3 length is 15 residues. The germline V gene has CDR1 MNHEY and CDR2 SVGAGI. V lost 6 bases to trimming and J lost 3 bases; unmatched junction nucleotides: 6. The CDR3 protein is CASRSGQGGKETQYF. The DNA of the CDR3 is TGTGCCAGCAGATCGGGACAGGGGGGGAAAGAGACCCAGTACTTC.

The chain recombines TRBV5-1 with TRBJ2-2; D is perhaps TRBD1 (5 bases). CDR1 and CDR2 (germline): SGHRS, YFSETQ. The CDR3 runs 17 residues. The V end lost 0 bases, the J end lost 4 bases, and 16 bases lay between the germline ends. The CDR3 loop is CASSLESARAFTGELFF. The CDR3 DNA reads as TGCGCCAGCAGCTTGGAAAGTGCCAGGGCCTTCACCGGGGAGCTGTTTTTT.

This clone occurred a few times. The chain combines TRBV29-1 with TRBJ1-3; unclear D gene. Per the germline V gene, CDR1 is SQVTM and CDR2 is ANQGSEA. The CDR3 has 13 residues. With 6 bases removed from V and 1 base from J, the gap between germline ends came to 10 bases. CDR3 DNA: TGCAGCGTGAAACAGCAATCTGGAAACACCATATATTTT. It translates to CSVKQQSGNTIYF.

V usage is TRBV11-2 and J usage is TRBJ2-6; a weak D match, TRBD2 (5 bases). This CDR3 contains 16 residues. From germline, CDR1 is SGHAT and CDR2 FQNNGV. Trimming shortened V by 7 bases and J by 1 base, and 14 bases separated the two germline ends. The CDR3 loop is CASTRAGASGANVLTF. The CDR3 nucleotides read TGTGCCAGCACCCGTGCGGGTGCTTCTGGGGCCAACGTCCTGACTTTC.

The chain carries TRBV7-9 and TRBJ2-7; 9 bases map to TRBD1. The V and J ends lost 5 bases and 4 bases, in that order; junction bases with no gene match: 9. Germline-derived CDR1 and CDR2 are SEHNR and FQNEAQ (reference sequence). The CDR3 is 15 residues long. The DNA for the CDR3 is TGTGCCAGCAGCGCACGGACAGGGGCAATATACGAGCAGTACTTC. This sequence encodes CASSARTGAIYEQYF.

The chain joins TRBV15 to TRBJ2-7, with TRBD1 identical over 7 bases. Trimming removed 1 base from V and 5 bases from J; junction bases left unmatched: 2. Germline-derived CDR1 and CDR2 are LNHNV and YYDKDF (reference sequence). This CDR3 region has 13 residues. CDR3 residues: CATSRGGTDEQYF. CDR3 nucleotides: TGTGCCACCAGCAGAGGGGGGACAGACGAGCAGTACTTC.